These T cell receptor beta chains were read from a single sample in a study of T cell responses to AZD1222 COVID-19 vaccine. Using immunoSEQ multiplex PCR, the repertoire was profiled, and TCRdb retains in-frame clones only, with some absent. The repertoire holds about 140,000 clones, with roughly nine tenths as singletons. This specimen was peripheral blood, taken 28 days after the second AZD1222 dose. The origin of the receptors is an adult who received the AZD1222 COVID-19 vaccine. Each CDR3 is given with its conserved first and last residue. The D gene is left open where the match is weak. Clone size is not always given. Where it is, it says once, few, many or a class for expanded clones.

size	V	length	D	J	DNA	CDR3
NA	TRBV27	13	NA	TRBJ1-5	TGTGCCAGCGCCGCCATCTTCTCTCAGCCCCAGCATTTT	CASAAIFSQPQHF
NA	TRBV5-1	15	NA	TRBJ1-6	TGCGCCAGCAGCTTGGAAGGACAACATAATTCACCCCTCCACTTT	CASSLEGQHNSPLHF
NA	TRBV10-3	14	TRBD1	TRBJ2-5	TGTGCCATCAGGGGACAGGGGGCAGGTGAGACCCAGTACTTC	CAIRGQGAGETQYF
NA	TRBV3-1/TRBV3-2	15	NA	TRBJ1-1	TGTGCCAGCAGCCTCCTGGACAGAGTGAACTTTGAAGCTTTCTTT	CASSLLDRVNFEAFF
NA	TRBV29-1	15	TRBD1	TRBJ1-1	TGCAGCGTCTCCCCCAGGGACAGGGGGATGGTAGAAGCTTTCTTT	CSVSPRDRGMVEAFF
NA	TRBV28	18	TRBD2	TRBJ2-2	TGTGCCAGCACCGAGGGTAGCGGGAGCCGAGCGTACCCCGGGGAGCTGTTTTTT	CASTEGSGSRAYPGELFF
NA	TRBV7-2	15	NA	TRBJ1-2	TGTGCCAGCGCATTAGTAGGTGGGCAGGGTCTGGGCTACACCTTC	CASALVGGQGLGYTF
NA	TRBV5-6	14	TRBD1	TRBJ1-4	TGTGCCAGCAGCTTGGGGACAGGGCCTTCACCGCTGTTTTTT	CASSLGTGPSPLFF
once	TRBV15	16	TRBD1	TRBJ2-3	TGTGCCACCAGCCCTGGGAAGACAGGGGGGGCAGATACGCAGTATTTT	CATSPGKTGGADTQYF
NA	TRBV5-4	15	NA	TRBJ2-2	TGTGCCAGCAGCTTGACAGGGAGTTGGACCGGGGAGCTGTTTTTT	CASSLTGSWTGELFF
NA	TRBV29-1	11	NA	TRBJ2-3	TGCAGCGATAGCGATGGGGGTGAAGCGTATTTT	CSDSDGGEAYF
NA	TRBV19	15	TRBD2	TRBJ2-1	TGTGCCAGTAGGGGATTAGCGGGAGGGAACAATGAGCAGTTCTTC	CASRGLAGGNNEQFF
NA	TRBV4-2	17	TRBD1	TRBJ2-7	TGTGCCAGCAGCCTGGTAATGGGACAGGGGCTCTCCTACGAGCAGTACTTC	CASSLVMGQGLSYEQYF
NA	TRBV10-3	13	TRBD1	TRBJ1-6	TGTGCCATCAGACAGGGGTGGGATTCACCCCTCCACTTT	CAIRQGWDSPLHF
NA	TRBV27	16	NA	TRBJ1-3	TGTGCCAGCAGTCCCGATACCAGGGGCTCTGGAAACACCATATATTTT	CASSPDTRGSGNTIYF
NA	TRBV6-4	19	NA	TRBJ2-7	TGTGCCAGCAGTGACTCGCACTTGACAGGCCCCCGGAGCTCCTACGAGCAGTACTTC	CASSDSHLTGPRSSYEQYF
NA	TRBV19	21	NA	TRBJ1-1	TGTGCCAGTAGTATAAGCCCATCCCGACCCGTAAAAACAGGGAGGAACACTGAAGCTTTCTTT	CASSISPSRPVKTGRNTEAFF